Below are 18 T cell receptor beta chains sequenced from a single sample in a study of T cell repertoires in cytomegalovirus infection. These TCRs' antigens remain unknown. TCRdb re-called the reads through MiXCR, storing one row per CDR3 protein. The data show 100,000 or so distinct CDR3 sequences, 25% to 30% seen once. This specimen was CD8+ T cells from cultured PBMCs, taken from culture after CMV antigen stimulation. All receptors come from a human donor in good health (CMV status not recorded). Some clones in this sample may be carry-over from other donors' samples.

As concerns this clonotype: Germline and junction disagree at one end, which may indicate a read error. CDR3 amino acids: CASSAGGPSNEQYF. The DNA of the CDR3 is TGTGCTAGCAGTGCAGGGGGCCCATCAAACGAGCAGTACTTC. V gene TRBV27 combines with J gene TRBJ2-7, with 8 bases fitting TRBD1. Per the germline V gene, CDR1 is MNHEY and CDR2 is SMNVEV (reference sequence). This CDR3 is built from 14 residues.

The genes are TRBV19 and TRBJ1-5; the D gene is possibly TRBD1 (6 bases). The V and J ends lost 1 base and 2 bases respectively, with 9 bases between them. Germline V lookup: CDR1 LNHDA, CDR2 SQIVND (reference sequence). CDR3 length: 15 amino acids. The CDR3 here is CASSIGGGGNQPQHF. The CDR3 DNA sequence: TGTGCCAGTAGTATAGGGGGGGGCGGCAATCAGCCCCAGCATTTT.

The rearrangement uses TRBV10-3 and TRBJ1-1; TRBD1 aligns across 12 bases. Looked up from germline, CDR1 is ENHRY and CDR2 is SYGVKD. CDR3 length equals 16 residues. Trimming took 4 bases from V and 3 from J; bases not matched to a gene: 6. The CDR3 is CAISGRDRGPDTEAFF. CDR3 in DNA: TGTGCCATCAGTGGCCGGGACAGGGGGCCGGACACTGAAGCTTTCTTT.

This clonotype occurred many times. V usage is TRBV24-1 and J usage is TRBJ2-7; D not resolved. This CDR3 spans 8 amino acids. Germline CDR1 is KGHDR and CDR2 is SFDVKD. Here the CDR3 DNA reads TGTCCTACCTACGAGCAGTACTTC. Amino acids: CPTYEQYF.

This clonotype came up a few times. The chain carries TRBV6-5 and TRBJ2-2, with D hard to call. V lost 2 bases, J lost 0 bases, and 4 bases lay in between. CDR3 length: 14 residues. Germline loops: CDR1 MNHEY, CDR2 SVGAGI. The CDR3 reads CASSYGPNTGELFF. The CDR3 DNA is TGTGCCAGCAGTTACGGGCCGAACACCGGGGAGCTGTTTTTT.

The CDR3 bases are TGTGCCAGCAGCCAGACTAGCGGTGCTAGCTCCTACAATGAGCAGTTCTTC. Its protein is CASSQTSGASSYNEQFF. This sequence joins TRBV7-8 and TRBJ2-1; 9 nucleotides align to TRBD2. V was pared by 5 bases and J by 0 bases, with 8 bases of the junction left unmatched. This CDR3 contains 17 residues. Germline CDR1 is SGHVS and CDR2 is FQNEAQ.

V gene TRBV19 combines with J gene TRBJ1-1; D call uncertain. Trimming took off 4 bases at V and 1 base at J, with 16 bases between the two ends. Germline V gene lookup returns CDR1 LNHDA and CDR2 SQIVND (reference sequence). This CDR3 comprises 16 residues. Written as DNA, the CDR3 is TGTGCCAGTAGTACCCTGGACCTTTCAAGGAACACTGAAGCTTTCTTT. Its translation is CASSTLDLSRNTEAFF.

The rearrangement uses TRBV7-2 and TRBJ2-7; D is uncertain. V lost 1 base and J lost 6, with 7 bases in between. Germline CDR1 reads SGHTA; CDR2 reads FQGNSA. The CDR3 is 12 amino acids. The CDR3 loop reads CASSLEGSEQYF. CDR3 sequence (DNA): TGTGCCAGCAGCTTAGAAGGAAGCGAGCAGTACTTC.

J is TRBJ1-1 and V is TRBV14; D unclear. This CDR3 has 14 amino acids. Trimming shortened V by 3 bases and J by 2 bases, and 10 bases separated the two germline ends. Germline V gene data show CDR1 as SGHDN and CDR2 as FVKESK. CDR3 in DNA: TGTGCCAGCAGCCAGCCGGACGACAACACTGAAGCTTTCTTT. This translates into CASSQPDDNTEAFF.

This clonotype has a count of ten or more. The rearrangement joins TRBV7-2 to TRBJ2-7; 7 bases fit TRBD2. The CDR3 length is 16 residues. V shed 4 bases and J 4 bases; nucleotides not matched to a gene: 13. Per the germline V gene, CDR1 is SGHTA and CDR2 is FQGNSA. DNA for the CDR3: TGTGCCAGCAGCTCCAATATACTAGCGTTCGGTTACGAGCAGTACTTC. The encoded protein is CASSSNILAFGYEQYF.

The chain is built from TRBV27 and TRBJ2-7; tentative D call: TRBD2 (6 bases). The CDR3 runs to 14 residues. With 2 bases removed from V and 4 bases from J, the gap between germline ends came to 12 bases. CDR1 is MNHEY, CDR2 SMNVEV, per germline (reference sequence). Here the CDR3 reads CASSLMEGSYEQYF. CDR3 DNA sequence: TGTGCCAGCAGTTTAATGGAGGGGTCGTACGAGCAGTACTTC.

This clonotype has at least ten counts. The chain couples TRBV6-1 to TRBJ2-5; D not certain. The V and J ends lost 3 bases and 1 base respectively, with 6 bases between them. Germline CDR1 MNHNS, CDR2 SASEGT. The CDR3 contains 13 residues. In DNA form, the CDR3 reads TGTGCCAGCAGTGAGACGATCCAAGAGACCCAGTACTTC. This gives the protein CASSETIQETQYF.

This clonotype was detected ten times or more. The CDR3 DNA sequence: TGTGCCAGCAGCTCTCAGGGGGCTAGGGATGGCTACACCTTC. Protein sequence: CASSSQGARDGYTF. The chain recombines TRBV7-2 with TRBJ1-2, with 8 bases aligning to TRBD1. This CDR3 is built from 14 residues. Germline CDR1 reads SGHTA; CDR2 reads FQGNSA. Losses at the gene ends were 4 bases for V and 6 bases for J; bases not matched to a gene: 7. Full variable domain (missing parts from reference TRBV7-2 and TRBJ1-2): GAGVSQSPSNKVTEKGKDVELRCDPISGHTALYWYRQSLGQGLEFLIYFQGNSAPDKSGLPSDRFSAERTGGSVSTLTIQRTQQEDSAVYLCASSSQGARDGYTFGSGTRLTVV.

This clonotype occurred a few times. This sequence joins TRBV24-1 and TRBJ2-5, with 7 bases identical to TRBD1. The trim removed 9 bases at V and 0 bases at J, leaving 6 bases unmatched. The CDR3 runs to 14 residues. The V gene's germline CDR1 is KGHDR and CDR2 SFDVKD. The CDR3 DNA reads TGTGCCACCTCGACAGGGCTGTACCAAGAGACCCAGTACTTC. Its protein product is CATSTGLYQETQYF.

This clonotype was seen many times. The CDR3 DNA is TGTGCCAGCAGTTTCGGCGCGGGGGCCTACGAGCAGTACTTC. Protein sequence: CASSFGAGAYEQYF. This chain joins TRBV7-2 and TRBJ2-7; 7 nucleotides align to TRBD2. V was pared by 6 bases and J by 2 bases, with 7 bases of the junction left unmatched. The germline V gene encodes CDR1 SGHTA and CDR2 FQGNSA. This CDR3 comprises 14 residues.

J is TRBJ2-2 and V is TRBV28; possibly TRBD2 for D (5 bases). Germline CDR1 is MDHEN and CDR2 is SYDVKM. V shed 7 bases and J shed 5 bases, with 20 bases lying between them. The CDR3 is 16 amino acids. As DNA, the CDR3 is TGTGCCAGCACACAGTTCCGGACTGGTATAACCGGGGAGCTGTTTTTT. Its translation: CASTQFRTGITGELFF.

V usage is TRBV4-1 and J usage is TRBJ2-7; D not certain. Germline CDR1 and CDR2: MGHRA and YSYEKL. This CDR3 contains 13 residues. The V end lost 0 bases, the J end lost 7 bases, and 10 bases lay between the germline ends. In nucleotides, the CDR3 is TGCGCCAGCAGCCAAGATCCGGCAGGTGAGCAGTACTTC. This encodes CASSQDPAGEQYF.

The gene calls are TRBV6-1 and TRBJ2-7; TRBD1 matches 7 bases. Trimming cost V 4 bases and J 9 bases; bases outside gene matches: 6. The CDR3 loop spans 12 amino acids. The germline V gene encodes CDR1 MNHNS and CDR2 SASEGT. DNA of the CDR3: TGTGCCAGCAGTGGTTTAGGGGGCGGGCAGTACTTC. Its translation is CASSGLGGGQYF.